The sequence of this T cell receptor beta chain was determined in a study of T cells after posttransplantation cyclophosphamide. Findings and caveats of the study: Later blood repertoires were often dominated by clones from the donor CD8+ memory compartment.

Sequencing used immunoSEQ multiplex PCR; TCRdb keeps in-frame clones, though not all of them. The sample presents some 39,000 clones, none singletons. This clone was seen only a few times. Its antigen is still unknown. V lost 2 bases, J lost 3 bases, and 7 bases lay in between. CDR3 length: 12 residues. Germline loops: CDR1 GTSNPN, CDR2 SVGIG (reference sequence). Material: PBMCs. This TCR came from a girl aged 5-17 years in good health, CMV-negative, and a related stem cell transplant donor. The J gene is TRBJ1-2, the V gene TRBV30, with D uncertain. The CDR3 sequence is CAWSPTDYGYTF. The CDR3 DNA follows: TGTGCCTGGAGTCCAACGGACTATGGCTACACCTTC. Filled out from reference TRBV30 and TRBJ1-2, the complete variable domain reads SQTIHQWPATLVQPVGSPLSLECTVEGTSNPNLYWYRQAAGRGLQLLFYSVGIGQISSEVPQNLSASRPQDRQFILSSKKLLLSDSGFYLCAWSPTDYGYTFGSGTRLTVV.